This is a list of T cell receptor beta chains from one sample in a study of human T cells and chemical hapten exposure. TCRdb reprocessed the RACE reads via MiXCR and lists one record per CDR3 protein. The sample lists around 190,000 distinct CDR3 sequences, about 20% occurring once. Sequencing was performed on whole blood, taken in connection with sensitization to the hapten diphenylcyclopropenone (DPC). These receptor sequences come from a woman aged 45-65 years with alopecia areata. Some clones in this sample may be carry-over from other donors' samples. CDR3s include the opening cysteine and the closing phenylalanine or tryptophan. A D gene is named only where the DNA matches it firmly. Size values are once, few and many counts, or a class for expanded clones, and some rows have none.

>TRBD1|NA|TRBJ2-7|TRBV28
CASSRDRGSSYEQYF
TGTGCCAGCAGTCGGGACAGGGGAAGCTCCTACGAGCAGTACTTC
>NA|NA|TRBJ1-5|TRBV15
CATSSINQPQHF
TGTGCCACCAGCAGTATCAATCAGCCCCAGCATTTT
>TRBD2|few|TRBJ2-1|TRBV2
CASSEFPRATSGRANNEQFF
TGTGCCAGCAGTGAATTTCCACGGGCGACTAGCGGGAGGGCCAACAATGAGCAGTTCTTC
>NA|NA|TRBJ2-1|TRBV29-1
CSVESYSLYNEQFF
TGCAGCGTTGAATCCTACAGCTTATACAATGAGCAGTTCTTC
>NA|many|TRBJ2-5|TRBV20-1
CSGRYSDQETQYF
TGCAGTGGGCGGTACTCGGACCAAGAGACCCAGTACTTC
>NA|few|TRBJ2-7|TRBV12-3/TRBV12-4
CASSLSRGALYEQYF
TGTGCCAGCAGTTTGTCTCGGGGGGCTCTCTACGAGCAGTACTTC
>TRBD2|NA|TRBJ2-7|TRBV29-1
CSGGEDYEQYF
TGCAGTGGGGGGGAGGACTACGAGCAGTACTTC
>TRBD2|many|TRBJ2-2|TRBV7-2
CASSTNGGRANTGELFF
TGTGCCAGCAGCACCAATGGCGGGAGGGCGAACACCGGGGAGCTGTTTTTT
>TRBD2|few|TRBJ2-7|TRBV5-1
CASRVNSGHYEQYF
TGCGCCAGCAGGGTAAATAGCGGGCACTACGAGCAGTACTTC
>NA|few|TRBJ1-1|TRBV2
CASRVYTEAFF
TGTGCCAGCAGGGTCTACACTGAAGCTTTCTTT
>NA|few|TRBJ2-3|TRBV21-1
CARSKEGRCFTDTQYF
TGTGCCAGAAGCAAAGAGGGCAGGTGCTTCACAGATACGCAGTATTTT
>NA|NA|TRBJ2-4|TRBV20-1
CSARYGVPNIQYF
TGCAGTGCTAGATATGGGGTCCCAAACATTCAGTACTTC
>NA|few|TRBJ2-2|TRBV10-3
CATTPNGNTGELFF
TGTGCCACCACACCTAACGGGAACACCGGGGAGCTGTTTTTT
>NA|few|TRBJ2-7|TRBV7-6
CASSYALEDEQYF
TGTGCCAGCAGTTACGCCCTAGAAGACGAGCAGTACTTC
>NA|few|TRBJ2-1|TRBV29-1
CSVESLRGREQFF
TGCAGCGTTGAATCATTGCGGGGGCGGGAGCAGTTCTTC
>NA|few|TRBJ2-5|TRBV4-1
CASSQWQGQETQYF
TGCGCCAGCAGCCAATGGCAGGGCCAAGAGACCCAGTACTTC
>NA|few|TRBJ2-7|TRBV20-1
CSARGQTPSYEQYF
TGCAGTGCTAGAGGACAGACTCCATCCTACGAGCAGTACTTC
>NA|NA|TRBJ2-2|TRBV29-1
CSVRLSGLTTGELFF
TGCAGCGTTAGACTTTCCGGGTTAACCACCGGGGAGCTGTTTTTT
>NA|few|TRBJ1-2|TRBV12-3/TRBV12-4
CASSLGLANYGYTF
TGTGCCAGCAGTTTGGGATTAGCTAACTATGGCTACACCTTC
>TRBD2|few|TRBJ2-5|TRBV5-1
CASSFSAGGETQYF
TGCGCCAGCAGCTTCTCCGCGGGAGGCGAGACCCAGTACTTC
>NA|few|TRBJ1-3|TRBV29-1
CSVEDWSGSGNTIYF
TGCAGCGTTGAAGACTGGAGCGGCTCTGGAAACACCATATATTTT
>NA|few|TRBJ1-1|TRBV27
CASRPAGKNTEAFF
TGTGCCAGCCGCCCCGCAGGGAAGAACACTGAAGCTTTCTTT
>TRBD1|NA|TRBJ2-6|TRBV6-5
CASGESGTGLSGANVLTF
TGTGCCAGCGGGGAGTCCGGGACAGGGCTCTCTGGGGCCAACGTCCTGACTTTC
>NA|NA|TRBJ2-1|TRBV6-5
CATRTYNEQFF
TGTGCCACCAGGACCTACAATGAGCAGTTCTTC
>TRBD1|few|TRBJ1-1|TRBV5-1
CASSAGDRGAEAFF
TGCGCCAGCAGCGCGGGGGACAGGGGGGCTGAAGCTTTCTTT
>TRBD1|NA|TRBJ2-7|TRBV5-4
CASSYGQGTYEQYF
TGTGCCAGCAGCTACGGACAGGGAACCTACGAGCAGTACTTC
>NA|NA|TRBJ2-2|TRBV29-1
CSVELGGIMTGELFF
TGCAGCGTTGAATTGGGGGGCATTATGACCGGGGAGCTGTTTTTT
>NA|few|TRBJ1-1|TRBV10-3
CAIRGLHGPNTEAFF
TGTGCCATCAGGGGATTACATGGACCGAACACTGAAGCTTTCTTT
>NA|NA|TRBJ1-1|TRBV10-3
CAISVERENTEAFF
TGTGCCATCAGTGTCGAGCGGGAGAACACTGAAGCTTTCTTT
>NA|few|TRBJ2-1|TRBV3-1
CASSQDPIYNEQFF
TGTGCCAGCAGCCAAGATCCTATTTACAATGAGCAGTTCTTC
>TRBD2|NA|TRBJ2-1|TRBV13
CASSRGLAGYEQFF
TGTGCCAGCAGCCGAGGACTAGCGGGATATGAGCAGTTCTTC
>NA|NA|TRBJ2-1|TRBV12-3/TRBV12-4
CASSLNDNEQFF
TGTGCCAGCAGTTTAAACGACAATGAGCAGTTCTTC
>NA|few|TRBJ2-5|TRBV7-9
CASSFLQETQYF
TGTGCCAGCAGCTTCCTCCAAGAGACCCAGTACTTC
>NA|many|TRBJ1-5|TRBV6-2/TRBV6-3
CASSNYGGLDQPQHF
TGTGCCAGCAGCAACTATGGGGGATTGGATCAGCCCCAGCATTTT
>NA|few|TRBJ1-6|TRBV4-2
CASSQDQGSYNSPLHF
TGTGCCAGCAGCCAAGATCAGGGGAGCTATAATTCACCCCTCCACTTT
>TRBD1|NA|TRBJ1-2|TRBV20-1
CSVGTGPYGYTF
TGCAGTGTTGGGACAGGACCCTATGGCTACACCTTC
>NA|few|TRBJ2-3|TRBV20-1
CSAREPRGLTDTQYF
TGCAGTGCTAGAGAACCGCGGGGACTCACAGATACGCAGTATTTT
>NA|few|TRBJ2-5|TRBV2
CAGAPLRPETQYF
TGTGCCGGAGCCCCATTGCGTCCGGAGACCCAGTACTTC
>NA|NA|TRBJ2-1|TRBV6-5
CASSISGKSYNEQFF
TGTGCCAGCAGCATTAGCGGAAAGTCCTACAATGAGCAGTTCTTC
>TRBD2|few|TRBJ2-5|TRBV20-1
CSASYVAGGPQETQYF
TGCAGTGCTAGCTATGTAGCGGGAGGGCCACAAGAGACCCAGTACTTC
>TRBD2|many|TRBJ2-5|TRBV5-4
CASSYAGTSETQYF
TGTGCCAGCAGCTACGCCGGGACTAGCGAGACCCAGTACTTC
>NA|few|TRBJ1-5|TRBV7-9
CASSPDDYSNQPQHF
TGTGCCAGCAGCCCCGACGATTATAGCAATCAGCCCCAGCATTTT
>NA|NA|TRBJ2-1|TRBV7-2
CASSLKFSSYNEQFF
TGTGCCAGCAGCTTAAAGTTTAGCTCCTACAATGAGCAGTTCTTC
>NA|NA|TRBJ2-6|TRBV27
CATSPLPGANVLTF
TGTGCCACCAGTCCTCTTCCAGGGGCCAACGTCCTGACTTTC
>NA|few|TRBJ2-1|TRBV10-3
CAISEYEGEQFF
TGTGCCATCAGTGAGTATGAGGGTGAGCAGTTCTTC
>TRBD1|NA|TRBJ1-1|TRBV3-1
CASGEQGGTEAFF
TGTGCCAGCGGAGAGCAGGGGGGCACTGAAGCTTTCTTT
>NA|NA|TRBJ2-2|TRBV7-9
CASSSRTEMMGELFF
TGTGCCAGCAGCTCACGGACGGAGATGATGGGGGAGCTGTTTTTT
>NA|NA|TRBJ2-1|TRBV9
CASTPSVRYNEQFF
TGTGCCAGCACCCCTTCGGTGAGGTACAATGAGCAGTTCTTC
>NA|NA|TRBJ1-3|TRBV4-1
CASSVRSGGETGNTIYF
TGCGCCAGCAGCGTTCGGAGTGGGGGGGAGACTGGAAACACCATATATTTT
>NA|few|TRBJ2-5|TRBV10-3
CAISVVGMETQYF
TGTGCCATCAGTGTAGTGGGTATGGAGACCCAGTACTTC
>NA|NA|TRBJ1-1|TRBV30
CAWSSGRDTEAFF
TGTGCCTGGAGTTCGGGGCGGGACACTGAAGCTTTCTTT
>NA|few|TRBJ2-1|TRBV5-1
CASTRASTYNEQFF
TGCGCCAGTACGCGGGCTAGCACCTACAATGAGCAGTTCTTC
>NA|NA|TRBJ1-2|TRBV11-2
CASSLVGRDPYGYTF
TGTGCCAGCAGCTTAGTAGGCAGGGACCCCTATGGCTACACCTTC